What follows is one TCR beta chain and its context. This specimen belongs to a study of blood T cell repertoires in COVID-19. Whole-study context: Collection of acute and convalescent COVID-19 samples took place in the United States, Italy and Spain. T cells, B-cell-depleted T cells, or PBMCs provided the cDNA or gDNA that served as material.

Trimming pared 7 bases from V and 4 bases from J, leaving 10 bases between. This CDR3 comprises 12 residues. CDR1 MDHEN and CDR2 SYDVKM come from the germline V gene. As handled by the study authors: Nucleated cell number was recorded as an estimate derived from reference gene primer amplification. Measured with immunoSEQ multiplex PCR; TCRdb has only the in-frame clones, and not every one. From that table come the V and J calls and clone size; the DNA was used to work out D and trimming. The data show 70,000 to 80,000 clones, 75% to 85% seen once. The rearrangement links TRBV28 to TRBJ1-1; D is ambiguous. The source material was peripheral blood. This TCR came from a man older than 75 with acute or convalescent COVID-19. CDR3 loop: CASKRAITEAFF. The CDR3 bases are TGTGCCAGCAAGAGGGCAATCACTGAAGCTTTCTTT.